The 7 T cell receptor beta chains given below trace back to one sample, sequenced in a study of T cell clonality in common variable immunodeficiency. Measured with immunoSEQ multiplex PCR; TCRdb has only the in-frame clones, and not every one. The profile covers about 34,000 clones, none occurring a single time. The sequenced sample was peripheral blood mononuclear cells. The receptors here all came from a person aged 18-70 years in good health.

This clone was detected many times. The read ends 3 residues early relative to the CDR3; the germline J gene fills the gap. The rearrangement uses TRBV20-1 and TRBJ1-2, with 8 bases that match TRBD1. Germline CDR1 DFQATT, CDR2 SNEGSKA (reference sequence). The ends lost 5 bases at V and 2 bases at J; junction bases unmatched: 4. The CDR3 is 13 amino acids. This chain's CDR3 is CSAQQGANYGYTF. The part of the CDR3 DNA that was read is TGCAGTGCTCAGCAGGGGGCCAACTATGGC.

In its sample, this clone was seen many times. The read ends 3 residues before the CDR3 terminus; that terminus is restored from the germline J gene. This rearrangement joins TRBV29-1 to TRBJ2-1; 7 bases align to TRBD1. Looked up from germline, CDR1 is SQVTM and CDR2 is ANQGSEA. The J segment lost 6 bases and the V segment lost 0 bases, leaving 14 bases of the junction unmatched. The CDR3 loop spans 17 amino acids. The sequenced part of the CDR3 DNA is TGCAGCGTTGAAGATTCCCGGACAGGTCATTGGGGCAATGAG. This sequence encodes CSVEDSRTGHWGNE. The complete CDR3 reads CSVEDSRTGHWGNEQFF.

This clone counts as medium-sized. The read comes to an end 3 residues before the CDR3 does, leaving the germline J gene to fill in the end. The chain employs TRBV28 and TRBJ1-5, with 8 positions matching TRBD1. After removal of 5 bases from V and 7 bases from J, the junction contained 7 bases not matched to a gene. This CDR3 has 14 amino acids. Germline V gene lookup returns CDR1 MDHEN and CDR2 SYDVKM. CDR3 residues: CASSNQGAGQPQHF. CDR3 bases read: TGTGCCAGCAGTAACCAGGGGGCAGGACAGCCC. The full variable domain, with the rest looked up from reference TRBV28 and TRBJ1-5, is DVKVTQSSRYLVKRTGEKVFLECVQDMDHENMFWYRQDPGLGLRLIYFSYDVKMKEKGDIPEGYSVSREKKERFSLILESASTNQTSMYLCASSNQGAGQPQHFGDGTRLSIL.

Many counts were recorded for this clone. The read ends 3 residues early relative to the CDR3; the germline J gene fills the gap. The rearrangement uses TRBV6-2 or TRBV6-3 and TRBJ2-7; 9 bases fit TRBD1. The CDR3 is 15 residues long. The germline V gene has CDR1 MNHEY and CDR2 SVGEGT. J gave up 5 bases and V 6 bases, and 11 bases lay outside the gene matches. CDR3 in amino acids: CASRPLRDRVDEQYF. The CDR3 bases that were read are TGTGCCAGCAGACCCCTGCGGGACAGGGTTGACGAG.

This clone appeared a few times. The CDR3 extends 3 residues past the end of the read, so its final part is completed from the germline J gene. The chain links TRBV7-6 to TRBJ2-1; D perhaps matches TRBD2 (7 bases). This CDR3 has 15 amino acids. Trimming removed 1 base from V and 5 bases from J, with 12 bases in between. CDR1 and CDR2 (germline): SGHVS, FNYEAQ. CDR3 bases read: TGTGCCAGCAGCTTAGGAGTGGGGGGGCACAATGAG. Translating gives CASSLGVGGHNE. The full-length CDR3 reads as CASSLGVGGHNEQFF.

This clone was detected ten times or more. With the read ending 3 residues before the CDR3 end, the germline J gene is used to fill in that end. The chain has TRBV15 and TRBJ2-2; a weak D match, TRBD1 (6 bases). Trimming took 0 bases from V and 4 from J, leaving 9 bases between them. CDR3 length equals 15 residues. Per the germline V gene, CDR1 is LNHNV and CDR2 is YYDKDF (reference sequence). CDR3 sequence: CATSRDRTATGELFF. The CDR3 DNA, read in part, is TGTGCCACCAGCAGAGATAGGACAGCCACCGGGGAG.

This clone was observed at least ten times. The CDR3 extends 3 residues past the end of the read, so its final part is completed from the germline J gene. The chain joins TRBV7-9 to TRBJ1-2; D not certain. This CDR3 comprises 15 residues. Germline lookup yields CDR1 SEHNR and CDR2 FQNEAQ (reference sequence). Trimming left V 5 bases short and J 3 bases short, with 16 bases between. The CDR3 protein is CASSPIGPLDYGYTF. The covered CDR3 bases are TGTGCCAGCAGCCCGATAGGGCCTCTGGACTATGGC.